These 27 T cell receptor beta chains came from one sample sequenced in a study of T cell responses to AZD1222 COVID-19 vaccine. The repertoire was sequenced with immunoSEQ multiplex PCR; TCRdb's copy has only in-frame clones and lacks some. The repertoire holds 100,000 or so clones, with around 84% as singletons. The sample consisted of peripheral blood, taken 28 days after the second AZD1222 dose. The receptor source for this set is an adult who received the AZD1222 COVID-19 vaccine.

The gene calls are TRBV30 and TRBJ2-3; 7 nucleotides align to TRBD2. The CDR3 contains 17 residues. V lost 0 bases to trimming and J lost 6 bases; unmatched junction nucleotides: 15. Germline V CDR1 and CDR2: GTSNPN, SVGIG (reference sequence). CDR3 nucleotide sequence: TGTGCCTGGAGTGTAAGGAGGCTAGCGGCCCCTCTGGATACGCAGTATTTT. This sequence encodes CAWSVRRLAAPLDTQYF.

This chain joins TRBV6-2 or TRBV6-3 and TRBJ2-1; possibly TRBD2 for D (6 bases). Germline loops: CDR1 MNHEY, CDR2 SVGEGT. This CDR3 region has 15 residues. V lost 7 bases and J lost 6, with 19 bases in between. The CDR3 nucleotides read TGTGCCAGCACCCCAGACGGAGGGGCCTTCAATGAGCAGTTCTTC. Its protein is CASTPDGGAFNEQFF.

This sequence joins TRBV6-4 and TRBJ1-2; D unclear. The CDR3 runs 13 residues. CDR1 and CDR2 from the germline V gene are MRHNA and SNTAGT. Trimming removed 3 bases at V and 8 bases at J, with 13 bases between. DNA of the CDR3: TGTGCCAGCAGTGAAACCACGGCGGGAGGCTACACCTTC. Translating gives CASSETTAGGYTF.

This clone was seen a single time. The J gene is TRBJ1-2, the V gene TRBV3-1 (or the pseudogene TRBV3-2); D perhaps matches TRBD1 (6 bases). Trimming took off 4 bases at V and 8 bases at J, with 23 bases between the two ends. The CDR3 sequence is 16 residues long. CDR1 LGHDT and CDR2 YNNKEL come from the germline V gene (reference sequence). The CDR3 region has the DNA TGTGCCAGCAGCCTCCTCCGGGGGGCAGGGGCGTGGGGCTACACCTTC. The encoded protein is CASSLLRGAGAWGYTF.

This chain joins TRBV5-4 and TRBJ2-2; the match to TRBD2 covers 9 bases. The junction had 11 bases not matched to a gene; V was cut back by 4 bases and J by 7 bases. Germline V gives CDR1 SGHNT, CDR2 YYREEE (reference sequence). The CDR3 consists of 16 residues. The CDR3 protein is CASSIPLAGVDGELFF. CDR3 bases: TGTGCCAGCAGCATTCCTTTAGCGGGAGTGGACGGGGAGCTGTTTTTT.

This sequence joins TRBV11-2 and TRBJ2-1; TRBD2 agrees at 12 bases. Germline V CDR1 and CDR2: SGHAT, FQNNGV. CDR3 length: 19 residues. V trimming: 3 bases; J trimming: 0 bases; junction bases outside the gene matches: 9. The CDR3 loop reads CASSFFALTSGSSYNEQFF. DNA for the CDR3: TGTGCCAGCAGCTTTTTTGCCCTGACTAGCGGGAGCTCCTACAATGAGCAGTTCTTC.

The rearrangement uses TRBV9 and TRBJ2-7; D may be TRBD2 (5 bases). Germline assignment: CDR1 SGDLS and CDR2 YYNGEE. The V and J ends lost 1 base and 7 bases respectively, with 18 bases between them. This CDR3 is 15 amino acids long. CDR3 sequence: CASSVSGGPFREQYF. Here the CDR3 DNA reads TGTGCCAGCAGCGTATCTGGCGGGCCCTTCAGGGAGCAGTACTTC.

The V call is TRBV4-1, the J call TRBJ2-7, with TRBD1 identical over 7 bases. Germline CDR1 and CDR2: MGHRA and YSYEKL. With 1 base clipped from V and 2 bases from J, the junction kept 14 bases outside the gene matches. CDR3 size: 18 residues. The DNA for the CDR3 is TGCGCCAGCAGCCAAGCTTCCTACAGGGGACGACAGACCTACGAGCAGTACTTC. Translated, it gives CASSQASYRGRQTYEQYF.

V and J are TRBV7-9 and TRBJ2-7, with TRBD2 as a possible D gene (5 bases). V lost 0 bases to trimming and J lost 0 bases, with 15 bases between them. Germline lookup yields CDR1 SEHNR and CDR2 FQNEAQ (reference sequence). The CDR3 sequence is 17 residues long. CDR3 amino acids: CASSLATGGLNSYEQYF. The CDR3, as DNA: TGTGCCAGCAGCTTAGCTACGGGTGGACTCAACTCCTACGAGCAGTACTTC.

The gene calls are TRBV28 and TRBJ2-3; 9 bases map to TRBD1. The CDR3 extends over 16 amino acids. The germline V gene encodes CDR1 MDHEN and CDR2 SYDVKM. With 7 bases clipped from V and 4 bases from J, the junction kept 12 bases outside the gene matches. The CDR3 is CASTDRGKGVSDTQYF. In DNA, the CDR3 is TGTGCCAGCACCGACAGGGGGAAGGGGGTCTCAGATACGCAGTATTTT.

The chain employs TRBV18 and TRBJ1-1; D is unclear. V was shortened by 3 bases and J by 5 bases, with 19 bases between the two germline ends. CDR3 length equals 16 residues. Germline CDR1 KGHSH, CDR2 LQKENI. The CDR3 spells CASSPREGEFGTEAFF. CDR3 sequence (DNA): TGTGCCAGCTCACCTCGAGAGGGAGAGTTCGGTACTGAAGCTTTCTTT.

The chain has TRBV5-1 and TRBJ1-2; 9 bases match TRBD1. The CDR3 is 14 amino acids. Germline V lookup: CDR1 SGHRS, CDR2 YFSETQ. The trim removed 3 bases at V and 8 bases at J, leaving 8 bases unmatched. The chain's CDR3 is CASSSQGAVDGYTF. The CDR3 DNA reads as TGCGCCAGCAGCTCACAGGGGGCTGTAGACGGCTACACCTTC.

V and J are TRBV4-2 and TRBJ2-3, with TRBD1 as a possible D gene (5 bases). With 1 base removed from V and 2 bases from J, the gap between germline ends came to 10 bases. This CDR3 comprises 15 residues. Per germline, CDR1 LGHNA and CDR2 YNFKEQ. In DNA form, the CDR3 reads TGTGCCAGCAGCCAAGTGGGGCAGAACACAGATACGCAGTATTTT. As protein: CASSQVGQNTDTQYF.

The V gene is TRBV27, the J gene TRBJ1-5; 9 positions match TRBD1. Trimming took 5 bases from V and 2 from J; bases not matched to a gene: 7. CDR3 length: 16 residues. Germline CDR1 is MNHEY and CDR2 is SMNVEV (reference sequence). The CDR3 protein is CASSPTGGFGNQPQHF. Written as DNA, the CDR3 is TGTGCCAGCAGTCCAACAGGGGGCTTCGGCAATCAGCCCCAGCATTTT.

This clone was recorded a few times. The chain uses TRBV6-1 and TRBJ1-3; 7 positions match TRBD1. The CDR3 loop spans 16 amino acids. Germline assignment: CDR1 MNHNS and CDR2 SASEGT. V lost 4 bases and J lost 1; bases outside the gene matches: 7. This chain's CDR3 is CASSGREQGSGNTIYF. Written as DNA, the CDR3 is TGTGCCAGCAGTGGGAGGGAACAGGGGTCTGGAAACACCATATATTTT.

This clone came up a few times. The CDR3 spells CSVEESGPYGYTF. In nucleotides, the CDR3 is TGCAGCGTTGAAGAGTCAGGGCCCTATGGCTACACCTTC. The chain is built from TRBV29-1 and TRBJ1-2; D is possibly TRBD1 (5 bases). Germline values: CDR1 SQVTM, CDR2 ANQGSEA. Between the trimmed V and J ends, which lost 0 bases and 4 bases, there was a span of 9 bases. The CDR3 loop spans 13 amino acids.

The V gene is TRBV2, the J gene TRBJ2-7; TRBD2 might be the D (6 bases). The V end was cut by 11 bases, the J end by 9 bases, with 23 bases between. CDR3 size: 13 residues. Germline loops: CDR1 SNHLY, CDR2 FYNNEI. CDR3 amino acids: CAGRSSFVSWQYF. In DNA form, the CDR3 reads TGTGCCGGGAGGAGTTCATTTGTAAGTTGGCAGTACTTC.

Only one count was recorded for this clone. The chain is built from TRBV28 and TRBJ1-1; D not certain. The germline V and J ends were trimmed by 7 bases and 1 base, with 4 bases remaining between them. Germline V gene lookup returns CDR1 MDHEN and CDR2 SYDVKM. The CDR3 has 11 amino acids. In DNA form, the CDR3 reads TGTGCCAGCATCAGGAACACTGAAGCTTTCTTT. Residues: CASIRNTEAFF.

The rearrangement links TRBV19 to TRBJ1-5; unclear D gene. Germline CDR1 reads LNHDA; CDR2 reads SQIVND (reference sequence). CDR3 length: 15 residues. V was cut by 1 base and J by 4 bases, with 11 bases left in between. CDR3 DNA sequence: TGTGCCAGTAGTATAGCCCGGGCGGGGAATCAGCCCCAGCATTTT. It is translated as CASSIARAGNQPQHF.

A single count supports this clone. J is TRBJ2-5 and V is TRBV5-1; 7 bases line up with TRBD2. Germline V lookup: CDR1 SGHRS, CDR2 YFSETQ. This CDR3 comprises 13 residues. The trim removed 6 bases at V and 4 bases at J, leaving 6 bases unmatched. The CDR3, as DNA: TGCGCCAGCAACTCGGGAGGAACAGAGACCCAGTACTTC. Translation: CASNSGGTETQYF.

J is TRBJ2-6 and V is TRBV5-1; D gene unclear. CDR3 length: 16 residues. Trimming cost V 0 bases and J 2 bases, with 9 bases left between them. Germline V gives CDR1 SGHRS, CDR2 YFSETQ. CDR3 amino acids: CASSLAGGTGANVLTF. DNA for the CDR3: TGCGCCAGCAGCTTGGCAGGCGGAACTGGGGCCAACGTCCTGACTTTC.

This chain joins TRBV29-1 and TRBJ1-4; perhaps TRBD1 as D (5 bases). V was shortened by 7 bases and J by 4 bases, with 13 bases between the two germline ends. CDR3 length equals 13 residues. The V gene's germline CDR1 is SQVTM and CDR2 ANQGSEA. The CDR3 sequence: CSAGQGSNEKLFF. The CDR3 nucleotides read TGCAGCGCTGGCCAGGGCAGTAATGAAAAACTGTTTTTT.

The gene calls are TRBV6-5 and TRBJ2-7; the D gene is possibly TRBD2 (7 bases). CDR3 length: 15 residues. Per the germline V gene, CDR1 is MNHEY and CDR2 is SVGAGI. V lost 7 bases to trimming and J lost 2 bases, with 18 bases between them. In nucleotides, the CDR3 is TGTGCCAGCACCACCTCCCCCGGGGGGCCCTACGAGCAGTACTTC. It translates to CASTTSPGGPYEQYF.

This chain joins TRBV9 and TRBJ2-2; 8 positions agree with TRBD2. The CDR3 consists of 16 residues. The ends lost 2 bases at V and 0 bases at J; junction bases unmatched: 3. Germline assignment: CDR1 SGDLS and CDR2 YYNGEE. CDR3 in DNA: TGTGCCAGCAGCGTCACTAGCGGAGCGAACACCGGGGAGCTGTTTTTT. Protein: CASSVTSGANTGELFF. Filled out from reference TRBV9 and TRBJ2-2, the complete variable domain reads DSGVTQTPKHLITATGQRVTLRCSPRSGDLSVYWYQQSLDQGLQFLIQYYNGEERAKGNILERFSAQQFPDLHSELNLSSLELGDSALYFCASSVTSGANTGELFFGEGSRLTVL.

The genes are TRBV28 and TRBJ1-5; D is unclear. Between the trimmed V and J ends, which lost 4 bases and 5 bases, there was a span of 18 bases. Germline CDR1 is MDHEN and CDR2 is SYDVKM. The CDR3 is 16 amino acids. The chain's CDR3 is CASSSPGRAKDQPQHF. In DNA, the CDR3 is TGTGCCAGCAGTTCTCCGGGAAGGGCCAAAGATCAGCCCCAGCATTTT.

This sequence joins TRBV2 and TRBJ2-5; 12 positions agree with TRBD2. V was clipped by 9 bases and J by 6 bases; unmatched bases: 8. Per the germline V gene, CDR1 is SNHLY and CDR2 is FYNNEI. The CDR3 is 14 amino acids. The CDR3 here is CASTGLAGLKTQYF. The CDR3 bases are TGTGCCAGTACAGGACTAGCGGGGCTCAAGACCCAGTACTTC.

V is TRBV7-9 and J is TRBJ1-4; a weak D match, TRBD1 (5 bases). Germline lookup yields CDR1 SEHNR and CDR2 FQNEAQ (reference sequence). This CDR3 comprises 16 residues. Trimming left V 5 bases short and J 4 bases short, with 17 bases between. CDR3 sequence reads: CASSQPTGTVNEKLFF. The CDR3 region has the DNA TGTGCCAGCAGCCAACCTACCGGGACGGTTAATGAAAAACTGTTTTTT. Using reference TRBV7-9 and TRBJ1-4 for the parts outside the CDR3, the full variable domain is DTGVSQNPRHKITKRGQNVTFRCDPISEHNRLYWYRQTLGQGPEFLTYFQNEAQLEKSRLLSDRFSAERPKGSFSTLEIQRTEQGDSAMYLCASSQPTGTVNEKLFFGSGTQLSVL.